This TCR beta chain was found in a study of T-cell reconstitution after alpha-beta-depleted transplantation in children. Findings of the study overall: Reports say that about two months after transplant, the alpha-beta T cells came out of several hundred graft clones that had expanded. Surviving thymic progenitors and recipient T cells were the source of high TCRbeta diversity at day 60 in some patients.

As concerns this clonotype: Antigen unknown.

The V gene's germline CDR1 is SGHRS and CDR2 YFSETQ. This CDR3 has 15 amino acids. Trimming took 2 bases from V and 5 from J; bases not matched to a gene: 2. Unique molecular identifiers were used in preparing the TCRbeta library. TCRdb analysed the PCR reads with MiXCR anew, one entry per CDR3 protein. The data show some 460,000 distinct CDR3 sequences, roughly 17% seen once. The chain employs TRBV5-1 and TRBJ2-2; the match to TRBD2 covers 11 bases. Here the sequenced sample was PBMCs, mostly from graft donor cells, taken 360 days after TCRalphabeta/CD19-depleted stem cell transplant. This TCR derives from a boy under three years old who had a stem cell transplant for Wiskott-Aldrich syndrome, so the T cells may come from the graft donor. The CDR3 DNA sequence: TGCGCCAGCAGCTTCCTAGCGGGAGGTACCGGGGAGCTGTTTTTT. It encodes CASSFLAGGTGELFF. The entire variable domain, with the rest obtained from reference TRBV5-1 and TRBJ2-2, is as follows: KAGVTQTPRYLIKTRGQQVTLSCSPISGHRSVSWYQQTPGQGLQFLFEYFSETQRNKGNFPGRFSGRQFSNSRSEMNVSTLELGDSALYLCASSFLAGGTGELFFGEGSRLTVL.